Listed below are T cell receptor beta chains from one sample, sequenced in a study of OX40 agonist ivuxolimab in advanced cancers. This table comes from immunoSEQ multiplex PCR, and its TCRdb copy is limited to in-frame clones, with some not included. The sample has about 48,000 clones; roughly three quarters are singletons. The sample was CD4+ or CD8+ T cells sorted from blood, taken in a trial of the OX40 agonist ivuxolimab. The origin of the receptors is an adult with an advanced solid tumor such as melanoma, head and neck, liver or kidney cancer. Each CDR3 is given with its conserved first and last residue. The D gene is left open where the match is weak. Not every row has a clone size; where given, it reads once, few, many or a size class.

CDR3aa	CDR3nt	v_gene	j_gene	abundance	d_gene
CASSPGQGYGNSPLHF	TGTGCCAGTAGTCCCGGGCAGGGGTATGGTAATTCACCCCTCCACTTT	TRBV19	TRBJ1-6	NA	NA
CASSSEEGLAAISGELFF	TGTGCCAGCAGCTCCGAGGAGGGACTAGCGGCGATATCAGGGGAGCTGTTTTTT	TRBV5-4	TRBJ2-2	NA	TRBD2
CASTGTGQVDEQFF	TGTGCCAGCACTGGGACGGGACAGGTGGATGAGCAGTTCTTC	TRBV27	TRBJ2-1	few	TRBD1
CASGSGLEADTQYF	TGTGCTAGTGGTTCCGGACTAGAGGCAGATACGCAGTATTTT	TRBV12-5	TRBJ2-3	NA	TRBD2
CASSSRAYNEQFF	TGTGCCAGCAGCTCTCGAGCCTACAATGAGCAGTTCTTC	TRBV7-9	TRBJ2-1	NA	NA
CASRPATGYTEAFF	TGTGCCAGCAGGCCGGCGACAGGGTACACTGAAGCTTTCTTT	TRBV2	TRBJ1-1	NA	TRBD1
CASSAVAGRDTQYF	TGCGCCAGCAGCGCTGTAGCCGGGAGAGATACGCAGTATTTT	TRBV5-1	TRBJ2-3	NA	NA
CASSLVASKGGTQYF	TGTGCCAGCAGCTTAGTGGCCTCCAAAGGGGGGACCCAGTACTTC	TRBV7-2	TRBJ2-5	NA	NA
CASSLSPAGGANTGELFF	TGCGCCAGCAGCTTGTCCCCCGCTGGGGGGGCGAACACCGGGGAGCTGTTTTTT	TRBV5-1	TRBJ2-2	NA	TRBD2
CATSNRDRETQYF	TGTGCCACCAGCAACCGGGACCGGGAGACCCAGTACTTC	TRBV15	TRBJ2-5	NA	NA
CASSLDSSYNSPLHF	TGTGCCAGCAGCTTAGACAGCTCCTATAATTCACCCCTCCACTTT	TRBV5-4	TRBJ1-6	NA	NA
CASSPGLYEQYF	TGCGCCAGCAGTCCGGGCCTCTACGAGCAGTACTTC	TRBV10-1	TRBJ2-7	NA	NA
CAWSIDVGTENTEAFF	TGTGCCTGGAGCATCGACGTAGGGACAGAGAACACTGAAGCTTTCTTT	TRBV30	TRBJ1-1	NA	TRBD1
CASSDLANPTTDTQYF	TGCGCCAGCAGTGATCTGGCGAACCCAACTACAGATACGCAGTATTTT	TRBV10-1	TRBJ2-3	NA	NA
CASSQELAAAEDEQYF	TGCGCCAGCAGCCAGGAACTAGCGGCGGCCGAGGATGAGCAGTACTTC	TRBV4-1	TRBJ2-7	once	TRBD2
CASSPVGREDRGNTGELFF	TGCGCCAGCAGCCCCGTAGGGCGGGAGGACCGTGGGAACACCGGGGAGCTGTTTTTT	TRBV5-1	TRBJ2-2	NA	TRBD2
CASSALGNTGELFF	TGTGCCAGCAGCGCACTAGGGAACACCGGGGAGCTGTTTTTT	TRBV7-6	TRBJ2-2	few	NA
CSVRDYNEQFF	TGCAGCGTTCGGGACTACAATGAGCAGTTCTTC	TRBV29-1	TRBJ2-1	once	NA
CASSLDSGGRNSPLHF	TGCGCCAGCAGCTTGGATTCGGGGGGCAGGAATTCACCCCTCCACTTT	TRBV5-1	TRBJ1-6	NA	NA
CASGREGTGLGQFF	TGTGCCAGCGGGCGGGAGGGCACTGGATTAGGGCAGTTCTTC	TRBV5-4	TRBJ2-1	NA	TRBD2
CASSLSAVNTEAFF	TGCGCCAGCAGCTTGTCGGCGGTTAACACTGAAGCTTTCTTT	TRBV5-1	TRBJ1-1	few	NA
CASSKLDSRSYNEQFF	TGCGCCAGCAGTAAACTAGATTCCCGCTCCTACAATGAGCAGTTCTTC	TRBV10-1	TRBJ2-1	NA	NA
CASYYSTGELFF	TGTGCCAGCTATTACAGCACCGGGGAGCTGTTTTTT	TRBV2	TRBJ2-2	few	NA
CATSRDLQGPLHGYTF	TGTGCCACCAGCAGAGATCTACAGGGGCCCCTCCATGGCTACACCTTC	TRBV15	TRBJ1-2	medium-sized	TRBD1
CASSWSRDGGDEQFF	TGTGCCAGCAGTTGGTCCCGGGACGGGGGAGATGAGCAGTTCTTC	TRBV27	TRBJ2-1	NA	NA
CASSPRAPNRRETDTQYF	TGTGCCAGCTCACCACGCGCCCCCAACAGGCGGGAGACAGATACGCAGTATTTT	TRBV18	TRBJ2-3	NA	TRBD2
CASRLYTGGMQFF	TGTGCCAGCAGACTCTACACAGGGGGCATGCAGTTCTTC	TRBV2	TRBJ2-1	few	TRBD1
CASSPGGSGQPQHF	TGTGCCAGCTCACCAGGAGGATCGGGTCAGCCCCAGCATTTT	TRBV18	TRBJ1-5	NA	NA
CASSIQGARLYEQFF	TGTGCCAGCAGCATACAGGGGGCTAGATTGTATGAGCAGTTCTTC	TRBV5-4	TRBJ2-1	NA	TRBD1
CASSFTTGTNYEQYF	TGTGCCAGCAGCTTTACTACGGGAACCAACTACGAGCAGTACTTC	TRBV7-2	TRBJ2-7	NA	NA